Following are 3 T cell receptor beta chains from one sample sequenced in a study of persistence of HIV-infected CD4 T cells. Cells were stimulated with CMV-infected fibroblast lysates at about 9.4 ug/mL. Memory cells lacking CD40L and CD69 with high CD45RO were sorted. Sequencing used immunoSEQ version 4 in survey mode. Sequenced by immunoSEQ multiplex PCR; TCRdb stores in-frame clones only, minus some. Of roughly 41,000 clones in the sample, 80% were seen once. Their antigens are not known. The material sequenced was CD4+ T cells sorted from PBMCs after approximately 18-hour stimulation, taken from a patient who received antiretroviral therapy. The receptor set was obtained from an adult man with HIV who was CMV-seropositive.

The chain uses TRBV6-5 and TRBJ1-6; maybe TRBD1 (6 bases). Trimming left V 2 bases short and J 10 bases short, with 12 bases between. The CDR3 loop spans 14 amino acids. The V gene's germline CDR1 is MNHEY and CDR2 SVGAGI. The CDR3 protein is CASSYTQGGSPLHF. CDR3 DNA: TGTGCCAGCAGTTACACACAGGGAGGGTCACCCCTCCACTTT.

This rearrangement joins TRBV6-5 to TRBJ1-6; a possible D gene is TRBD1 (6 bases). This CDR3 spans 15 amino acids. V dropped 8 bases and J dropped 6 bases, with 17 bases sitting between them. CDR1 is MNHEY and CDR2 is SVGAGI in the germline V gene. CDR3 protein: CASGSKQGFNSPLHF. For the CDR3, the DNA is TGTGCCAGCGGGTCGAAACAGGGATTTAATTCACCCCTCCACTTT.

In this sample, this clone turned up a few times. This chain joins TRBV28 and TRBJ1-1; unclear D gene. Trimming left V 5 bases short and J 4 bases short, with 14 bases between. The CDR3 has 14 amino acids. Germline CDR1 and CDR2: MDHEN and SYDVKM. The CDR3 is CASSPQVRGTEAFF. In nucleotides, the CDR3 is TGTGCCAGCAGTCCCCAGGTGAGAGGCACTGAAGCTTTCTTT.